The rows below give T cell receptor beta chains drawn from one sample of a study of shared clonotypes between healthy human individuals. TCRdb's copy holds only in-frame clones and misses some; the assay was immunoSEQ multiplex PCR. The data show more than 1,200,000 clones, 97% to 99% seen once. Sequencing was performed on naive CD4+ T cells sorted from blood. The origin of the receptors is a young man in good health. Each CDR3 is given with its conserved first and last residue. Each record gives: D gene, clone size, J gene, V gene, CDR3 DNA, CDR3 protein. A D gene is named only where the DNA matches it firmly. Clone size appears in some rows only: once, few, many, or a class for an expanded clone.

TRBD2,NA,TRBJ2-1,TRBV6-4,TGTGCCAGCAGTGAATGGGAGGGCAATGAGCAGTTCTTC,CASSEWEGNEQFF
NA,NA,TRBJ2-7,TRBV18,TGTGCCAGCTCACCGGGTTACGAGCAGTACTTC,CASSPGYEQYF
NA,NA,TRBJ1-1,TRBV7-2,TGTGCCAGCAGCTTAGAGGGATTGAACACTGAAGCTTTCTTT,CASSLEGLNTEAFF
NA,NA,TRBJ2-3,TRBV2,TGTGCCAGCAGTGCTAGGACTGCCCCTAGCACAGATACGCAGTATTTT,CASSARTAPSTDTQYF
TRBD1,NA,TRBJ1-1,TRBV9,TGTGCCAGCAGCGTAGTTGGACAGGGGGAAGCTTTCTTT,CASSVVGQGEAFF
NA,NA,TRBJ2-3,TRBV7-2,TGTGCCAGCAGCGGGAGTGGGCTAGCGACAGATACGCAGTATTTT,CASSGSGLATDTQYF
NA,NA,TRBJ1-2,TRBV6-5,TGTGCCAGCCAGAGCTTACAGGGATACGGCTACACCTTC,CASQSLQGYGYTF
NA,NA,TRBJ1-5,TRBV19,TGTGCCAGTAGTATCGACGGTCATAGCAATCAGCCCCAGCATTTT,CASSIDGHSNQPQHF
NA,NA,TRBJ2-2,TRBV7-9,TGTGCCAGCAGCTTAGGGAACGCCGGGGAGCTGTTTTTT,CASSLGNAGELFF
NA,NA,TRBJ1-2,TRBV7-8,TGTGCCAGCAGCTTAGCGCTTTCGGGAGGCGGCTACACCTTC,CASSLALSGGGYTF
NA,NA,TRBJ1-5,TRBV9,TGTGCCAGCAGCGGGGACGGTCCCCAGCATTTT,CASSGDGPQHF
NA,NA,TRBJ2-3,TRBV10-1,TGCGCCAGCAGTGATAAGCGCGCCCGGTATACGCAGTATTTT,CASSDKRARYTQYF
TRBD1,NA,TRBJ2-3,TRBV2,TGTGCCAGCAGGGAGGACAGGGTAACAGATACGCAGTATTTT,CASREDRVTDTQYF
NA,NA,TRBJ2-3,TRBV4-3,TGCGCCAGCAGCCAAGCTAATGCAGGGGCTAGCACAGATACGCAGTATTTT,CASSQANAGASTDTQYF
NA,NA,TRBJ1-2,TRBV27,TGTGCCAGCAGTACCCGGGGGAACGGCTACACCTTC,CASSTRGNGYTF
TRBD1,NA,TRBJ1-3,TRBV28,TGTGCCAGCAGACCCTGGGGACAGGAAAGCTCTGGAAACACCATATATTTT,CASRPWGQESSGNTIYF
NA,NA,TRBJ2-4,TRBV1,TGCACCAGCAGCCAAGCTTTGGGAGCCAAAAACATTCAGTACTTC,CTSSQALGAKNIQYF
NA,NA,TRBJ2-1,TRBV30,TGTGCCTGGAGAGGGGGGAGTTTTGGGCAGTTCTTC,CAWRGGSFGQFF
NA,NA,TRBJ2-3,TRBV5-1,TGCGCCAGCAGCTTGGTGGCAGTGCGCAGAGCAGATACGCAGTATTTT,CASSLVAVRRADTQYF
NA,NA,TRBJ2-2,TRBV15,TGTGCCACCAGCAGGCATAAGACGAACACCGGGGAGCTGTTTTTT,CATSRHKTNTGELFF
TRBD2,NA,TRBJ2-3,TRBV7-9,TGTGCCAGCAGCTTAGGCCTAGCGGGCACAGATACGCAGTATTTT,CASSLGLAGTDTQYF
TRBD1,NA,TRBJ2-3,TRBV9,TGTGCCAGCAGCGTGACCGGGACAGGACTTACAGATACGCAGTATTTT,CASSVTGTGLTDTQYF
NA,NA,TRBJ1-3,TRBV11-2,TGTGCCAGCAGCCCCGGACGGGTTTATGGAAACACCATATATTTT,CASSPGRVYGNTIYF
NA,once,TRBJ1-5,TRBV18,TGTGCCAGCTCACCCGACAGCTATCAGCCCCAGCATTTT,CASSPDSYQPQHF
TRBD2,NA,TRBJ2-3,TRBV18,TGTGCCAGCTCACCTCTAGCGGGAGTCACAGATACGCAGTATTTT,CASSPLAGVTDTQYF
NA,NA,TRBJ1-4,TRBV10-3,TGTGCCATCAGTGAGAGGGCATCAGCAACTAATGAAAAACTGTTTTTT,CAISERASATNEKLFF
NA,NA,TRBJ1-5,TRBV6-5,TGTGCCAGCAGTTACTCCCCAAATCAGCCCCAGCATTTT,CASSYSPNQPQHF
TRBD1,NA,TRBJ2-7,TRBV7-6,TGTGCCAGCAGCTTAGCGGAAGACAGGGGTGGTTACGAGCAGTACTTC,CASSLAEDRGGYEQYF
TRBD2,NA,TRBJ2-7,TRBV15,TGTGCCACCAGCAGAGAGGGACTAGCGGGAGGCTACGAGCAGTACTTC,CATSREGLAGGYEQYF
NA,NA,TRBJ2-1,TRBV7-2,TGTGCCAGCAGTTCCCCAGGGAGGGAGCAGTTCTTC,CASSSPGREQFF
NA,NA,TRBJ2-7,TRBV10-3,TGTGCCATCAGTGGAAATACAGGCCACTACGAGCAGTACTTC,CAISGNTGHYEQYF
NA,NA,TRBJ2-7,TRBV7-9,TGTGCCAGCAGCTCCCTACCGGGGCAACTAGGCGAGCAGTACTTC,CASSSLPGQLGEQYF
NA,NA,TRBJ1-1,TRBV19,TGTGCCAGTAGAGGGTGGGGAACGAACACTGAAGCTTTCTTT,CASRGWGTNTEAFF
NA,NA,TRBJ2-2,TRBV10-3,TGTGCCATCACGGCCGGGAGTCGGAACACCGGGGAGCTGTTTTTT,CAITAGSRNTGELFF
TRBD1,NA,TRBJ2-5,TRBV7-2,TGTGCCAGCATCGGGGACAGCCAAGAGACCCAGTACTTC,CASIGDSQETQYF
TRBD1,NA,TRBJ2-3,TRBV10-3,TGTGCCATCAGTGGGGGAGGGACAGGGAGCACAGATACGCAGTATTTT,CAISGGGTGSTDTQYF
NA,NA,TRBJ1-5,TRBV5-6,TGTGCCAGCAGCGTTAGGGGTCTCGGCAATCAGCCCCAGCATTTT,CASSVRGLGNQPQHF
NA,NA,TRBJ1-1,TRBV6-5,TGTGCCAGCAGTTACTCGTCGGGGGAAGCTTTCTTT,CASSYSSGEAFF
TRBD1,NA,TRBJ1-1,TRBV28,TGTGCCAGCAGCTATACAGGGGAGGGGAACACTGAAGCTTTCTTT,CASSYTGEGNTEAFF
TRBD1,NA,TRBJ1-2,TRBV28,TGTGCCAGCAGTTCCCCCGGGACAGGGTTTGGCTACACCTTC,CASSSPGTGFGYTF
NA,once,TRBJ2-7,TRBV5-1,TGCGCCAGCAGCCCAATCGGCGCAGGGCCTCCCTACGAGCAGTACTTC,CASSPIGAGPPYEQYF
TRBD1,few,TRBJ1-2,TRBV7-2,TGTGCCAGCAGCGTACGACAGGGGACTGAAGGCTACACCTTC,CASSVRQGTEGYTF
NA,NA,TRBJ2-7,TRBV6-1,TGTGCCAGCGGCCTTTACTACGAGCAGTACTTC,CASGLYYEQYF
TRBD1,NA,TRBJ2-7,TRBV5-1,TGCGCCAGCAGCTCCGGGACAGGTTACTTCTACGAGCAGTACTTC,CASSSGTGYFYEQYF
TRBD1,NA,TRBJ2-7,TRBV5-6,TGTGCCAGCAGCTCCACAGGGGCCCACTGGGAGCAGTACTTC,CASSSTGAHWEQYF
NA,NA,TRBJ2-1,TRBV14,TGTGCCAGCAGCCAATGGCCAGGAACCTACAATGAGCAGTTCTTC,CASSQWPGTYNEQFF
NA,NA,TRBJ2-5,TRBV5-4,TGTGCCAGCAGCTTGGTAGGCGGGAACCAAGAGACCCAGTACTTC,CASSLVGGNQETQYF
NA,NA,TRBJ1-5,TRBV2,TGTGCCAGCAGTGAATTACTCCGAGAACAGCCCCAGCATTTT,CASSELLREQPQHF
TRBD2,NA,TRBJ2-2,TRBV7-3,TGTGCCAGCAGCACCACCGGGACTAGTTTTACCGGGGAGCTGTTTTTT,CASSTTGTSFTGELFF
NA,NA,TRBJ2-1,TRBV2,TGTGCCAGCAGTGAAATATCGAGCTCCTACAATGAGCAGTTCTTC,CASSEISSSYNEQFF
NA,NA,TRBJ2-2,TRBV30,TGTGCCTCGAGCCCGAACACCGGGGAGCTGTTTTTT,CASSPNTGELFF
NA,NA,TRBJ2-7,TRBV5-6,TGTGCCAGCAGCATAAATACCCCGACAGTCCGGGTGGAATTC,CASSINTPTVRVEF
NA,NA,TRBJ1-2,TRBV7-2,TGTGCCAGCAGCTTAGCGCGAAGGGGGGGAGGCTACACCTTC,CASSLARRGGGYTF
TRBD1,NA,TRBJ2-3,TRBV11-3,TGTGCCAGCAGCCGGTTCCCAGGGGGCGACTATACGCAGTATTTT,CASSRFPGGDYTQYF
TRBD1,NA,TRBJ2-7,TRBV5-1,TGCGCCAGCAGCTTTGCCCCGGGACAGGGCTACGAGCAGTACTTC,CASSFAPGQGYEQYF
TRBD2,NA,TRBJ2-7,TRBV18,TGTGCCAGCTCTCTCGCAGGAGGGAGGGGAACCTACGAGCAGTACTTC,CASSLAGGRGTYEQYF
TRBD2,NA,TRBJ2-3,TRBV2,TGTGCCAGCAGCGGGACTAGCGGAAGCACAGATACGCAGTATTTT,CASSGTSGSTDTQYF
TRBD2,once,TRBJ2-1,TRBV5-1,TGCGCCAGCAGCTTGGCCTGGGGCGGGAGTGACAATGAGCAGTTCTTC,CASSLAWGGSDNEQFF
TRBD2,NA,TRBJ2-5,TRBV18,TGTGCCAGCTCACCCAGATTGGCTAGCGGGAGGGCCCAAGAGACCCAGTACTTC,CASSPRLASGRAQETQYF
TRBD2,NA,TRBJ2-2,TRBV28,TGTGCCAGCAGTTTCTTTGCGGGAGCAGGGACCGGGGAGCTGTTTTTT,CASSFFAGAGTGELFF